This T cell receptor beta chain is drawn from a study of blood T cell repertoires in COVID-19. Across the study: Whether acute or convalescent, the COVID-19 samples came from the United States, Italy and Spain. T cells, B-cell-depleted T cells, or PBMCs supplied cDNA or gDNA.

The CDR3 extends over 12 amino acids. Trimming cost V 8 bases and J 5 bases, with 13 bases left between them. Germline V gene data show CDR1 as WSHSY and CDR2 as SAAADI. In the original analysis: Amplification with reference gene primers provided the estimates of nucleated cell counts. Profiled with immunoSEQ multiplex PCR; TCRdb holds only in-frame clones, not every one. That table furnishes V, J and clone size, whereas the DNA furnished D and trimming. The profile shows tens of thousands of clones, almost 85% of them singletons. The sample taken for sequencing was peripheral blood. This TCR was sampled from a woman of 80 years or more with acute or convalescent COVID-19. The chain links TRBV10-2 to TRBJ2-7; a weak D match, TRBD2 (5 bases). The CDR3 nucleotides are TGCGCCAGCGGGGAGAAAGGGAACGAGCAGTACTTC. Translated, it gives CASGEKGNEQYF.